A single T cell receptor beta chain is shown here with its context. Per the original data handling: Nucleated cell counts were estimated from reference gene primer amplification. The method was immunoSEQ multiplex PCR; TCRdb's version includes in-frame clones alone and lacks a portion of them. The DNA was the basis for D and trimming; V, J and clone size are from that table. The sample comprises about 42,000 clones, about 75% of which are singletons, and 8.5% rests with the top ten. This specimen comes from a study of blood T cell repertoires in COVID-19. About the research overall: The study drew acute and convalescent COVID-19 samples from the United States, Italy and Spain. The analysed material was cDNA or gDNA that came from T cells, B-cell-depleted T cells, or PBMCs.

This CDR3 has 13 residues. Germline lookup yields CDR1 MNHEY and CDR2 SVGAGI. With V trimmed by 7 bases and J by 1 base, 4 bases remained unmatched. Sequences were obtained from peripheral blood. This chain uses TRBV6-5 with TRBJ2-7; 7 nucleotides match TRBD1. This receptor was identified in a man in his 70s with active or convalescent COVID-19. The CDR3 DNA reads as TGTGCCAGCACCGGACAGGTTTCCTACGAGCAGTACTTC. Protein: CASTGQVSYEQYF.